This T cell receptor (beta chain) originates from a study of blood T cell repertoires in COVID-19. Study-level information: In each case, the material was cDNA or gDNA derived from T cells, B-cell-depleted T cells, or PBMCs.

Original processing methods: Reference gene primer amplification gave nucleated cell count estimates. TCRdb keeps only in-frame clones here, not all; method: immunoSEQ multiplex PCR. V and J calls plus clone size are reproduced from that table; the DNA served to infer D and trimming. The table records tens of thousands of clones, 92% of them present only once. Sequenced: peripheral blood. This TCR was recovered from a human donor in a cohort sampled during active COVID-19.

CDR3 loop: CASSLRSYGYTF. The CDR3 region has the DNA TGTGCCAGCAGCTTGCGCAGCTATGGCTACACCTTC. The rearrangement joins TRBV5-6 to TRBJ1-2; D unresolved. V lost 1 base, J lost 4 bases, and 5 bases lay in between. Germline V gene data show CDR1 as SGHDT and CDR2 as YYEEEE. There are 12 residues in the CDR3.